The 13 T cell receptor beta chains presented below share a single source sample, sequenced in a study of control samples from healthy donors and cancer patients (dated by TCRdb to about 2020). Receptors were amplified or captured by the immunoSEQ multiplex PCR assay. Drawn from immuneACCESS, this table holds only the in-frame rearrangements with V and J called that TCRdb kept. Clones are partly lost; checked studies trace under half to an unresolved V gene and leave the rest unexplained. This sample has about 170,000 clones in its table, and 94% of those were observed once. Of the sample, around 1.3% falls within the top ten clones. Sequencing was performed on blood. These receptors were obtained from a young woman in good health.

The chain carries TRBV5-1 and TRBJ1-1, with a weak D call TRBD1 (5 bases). Germline V gene lookup returns CDR1 SGHRS and CDR2 YFSETQ. This CDR3 comprises 11 residues. The V end lost 5 bases, the J end lost 9 bases, and 11 bases lay between the germline ends. The CDR3 sequence is CASSSGEKAFF. CDR3 in DNA: TGCGCCAGCAGTTCGGGGGAGAAAGCTTTCTTT.

The chain combines TRBV5-4 with TRBJ2-5, with D perhaps matching TRBD1 or TRBD2 (5 bases each). Trimming pared 5 bases from V and 1 base from J, leaving 15 bases between. Germline V CDR1 and CDR2: SGHNT, YYREEE (reference sequence). The CDR3 extends over 15 amino acids. The chain's CDR3 is CASSPRGTLQETQYF. For the CDR3, the DNA is TGTGCCAGCAGTCCGAGGGGAACGCTCCAAGAGACCCAGTACTTC. The whole variable domain, filled in from reference TRBV5-4 and TRBJ2-5, reads ETGVTQSPTHLIKTRGQQVTLRCSSQSGHNTVSWYQQALGQGPQFIFQYYREEENGRGNFPPRFSGLQFPNYSSELNVNALELDDSALYLCASSPRGTLQETQYFGPGTRLLVL.

The chain couples TRBV2 to TRBJ2-2; D is undetermined. V lost 1 base to trimming and J lost 2 bases, with 8 bases between them. Per the germline V gene, CDR1 is SNHLY and CDR2 is FYNNEI. The CDR3 has 15 residues. CDR3 amino acids: CASSEEGPNTGELFF. CDR3 nucleotide sequence: TGTGCCAGCAGTGAAGAGGGCCCCAACACCGGGGAGCTGTTTTTT. The whole variable domain, remainder taken from reference TRBV2 and TRBJ2-2, is EPEVTQTPSHQVTQMGQEVILRCVPISNHLYFYWYRQILGQKVEFLVSFYNNEISEKSEIFDDQFSVERPDGSNFTLKIRSTKLEDSAMYFCASSEEGPNTGELFFGEGSRLTVL.

The V call is TRBV18, the J call TRBJ2-5; TRBD2 matches 9 bases. The trim removed 2 bases at V and 4 bases at J, leaving 8 bases unmatched. In germline, CDR1 is KGHSH, CDR2 LQKENI. The CDR3 runs to 16 residues. The CDR3 is CASSPRSSGKGETQYF. The CDR3 nucleotides read TGTGCCAGCTCACCAAGGTCTAGCGGGAAGGGAGAGACCCAGTACTTC.

This sequence joins TRBV19 and TRBJ1-2, with D unresolved. Germline CDR1 LNHDA, CDR2 SQIVND (reference sequence). The ends were cut back, 2 bases at V and 1 base at J, with 11 bases in the middle. The CDR3 has 15 amino acids. The CDR3 region is CASSISRIHNYGYTF. CDR3 coding DNA: TGTGCCAGTAGTATAAGTAGAATACATAACTATGGCTACACCTTC.

This chain uses TRBV10-2 with TRBJ1-6, with D unresolved. With 0 bases removed from V and 7 bases from J, the gap between germline ends came to 16 bases. The CDR3 is 17 residues long. Germline V gene sequence: CDR1 WSHSY, CDR2 SAAADI. For the CDR3, the DNA is TGCGCCAGCAGTGAGTCGGGTTTAGAGGGATCCAATTCACCCCTCCACTTT. Translation: CASSESGLEGSNSPLHF.

The chain has TRBV18 and TRBJ1-1; maybe TRBD1 (5 bases). The CDR3 has 12 residues. V lost 2 bases to trimming and J lost 11 bases, with 12 bases between them. Germline CDR1 reads KGHSH; CDR2 reads LQKENI. CDR3 protein: CASSPIGAGAFF. CDR3 nucleotides: TGTGCCAGCTCACCAATAGGGGCGGGCGCTTTCTTT.

The chain has TRBV10-1 and TRBJ2-2, with 8 bases fitting TRBD2. V dropped 3 bases and J dropped 2; count of bases not matched to a gene: 5. This CDR3 spans 16 amino acids. Germline V gives CDR1 WNHNN, CDR2 SYGVQD (reference sequence). The CDR3 nucleotides are TGCGCCAGCAGTGATCGGGGACTAGGAAACACCGGGGAGCTGTTTTTT. As protein: CASSDRGLGNTGELFF.

The CDR3 DNA reads TGTGCCAGCAGTCCTACCCAGGAAAGAGGTGACGAGCAGTACTTC. This translates into CASSPTQERGDEQYF. The chain combines TRBV7-9 with TRBJ2-7; D is uncertain. Trimming removed 6 bases from V and 5 bases from J, with 20 bases in between. The CDR3 extends over 15 amino acids. Germline lookup yields CDR1 SEHNR and CDR2 FQNEAQ (reference sequence).

The chain employs TRBV12-5 and TRBJ2-2; D may be TRBD1 (5 bases). V was pared by 0 bases and J by 2 bases, with 10 bases between. The CDR3 contains 16 residues. Per germline, CDR1 LGHNT and CDR2 FRNRAP. The CDR3 DNA reads TGTGCTAGTGGTTTGGTACTTGGGGCCAACACCGGGGAGCTGTTTTTT. Its translation: CASGLVLGANTGELFF. The full variable domain, in which reference TRBV12-5 and TRBJ2-2 provide the parts outside the CDR3, is DARVTQTPRHKVTEMGQEVTMRCQPILGHNTVFWYRQTMMQGLELLAYFRNRAPLDDSGMPKDRFSAEMPDATLATLKIQPSEPRDSAVYFCASGLVLGANTGELFFGEGSRLTVL.

The rearrangement joins TRBV12-3 or TRBV12-4 to TRBJ2-7, with 7 bases that match TRBD1. Losses at the gene ends were 6 bases for V and 2 bases for J; bases not matched to a gene: 4. The CDR3 has 13 residues. The CDR3 region has the DNA TGTGCCAGCAGCAACAGGGGTCCCTACGAGCAGTACTTC. Its translation: CASSNRGPYEQYF.

V gene TRBV12-3 or TRBV12-4 combines with J gene TRBJ2-5; D gene ambiguous. This CDR3 spans 11 amino acids. V lost 3 bases, J lost 5 bases, and 4 bases lay in between. For the CDR3, the DNA is TGTGCCAGCAGTTTTAAGGAGACCCAGTACTTC. As protein: CASSFKETQYF.

This chain links TRBV19 with TRBJ1-4; D perhaps matches TRBD1 (5 bases). The CDR3 runs to 15 residues. Germline loops: CDR1 LNHDA, CDR2 SQIVND (reference sequence). V was cut by 6 bases and J by 4 bases, with 15 bases left in between. CDR3 sequence reads: CASSPGRGFNEKLFF. The CDR3 DNA reads TGTGCCAGTAGCCCTGGTCGGGGGTTTAATGAAAAACTGTTTTTT.